This passage covers 3 T cell receptor beta chains from one sample sequenced in a study of T-cell reconstitution after alpha-beta-depleted transplantation in children. As it was prepared, the TCRbeta library received unique molecular identifiers. TCRdb recomputed calls from the PCR reads with MiXCR, one row per CDR3 protein. The sample shows hundreds of thousands of distinct CDR3 sequences, roughly a tenth of them seen only once. The sample consisted of PBMCs, taken before TCRalphabeta/CD19-depleted stem cell transplant. Receptors were obtained from a child in the first two years of life with acute myeloid leukemia, due to receive a stem cell transplant.

This clonotype was seen only a few times. The J gene is TRBJ2-2, the V gene TRBV18; TRBD1 is a possible D gene (6 bases). Looked up from germline, CDR1 is KGHSH and CDR2 is LQKENI. V lost 0 bases and J 7 bases, leaving 9 bases between the germline ends. This CDR3 has 14 residues. This CDR3 is CASSPPGHRGELFF. In DNA form, the CDR3 reads TGTGCCAGCTCACCACCGGGACACCGCGGGGAGCTGTTTTTT.

This clonotype was recorded at least ten times. Relative to the germline gene, one junction end is altered; a read error may explain this. The rearrangement joins TRBV7-8 to TRBJ2-3; the D gene is possibly TRBD1 (5 bases). The CDR3 is 13 residues long. Per germline, CDR1 SGHVS and CDR2 FQNEAQ. The CDR3 nucleotides are TGCGCCAGCAGCTTGGGGCGCACAGATACGCAGTATTTT. Translation: CASSLGRTDTQYF.

This clonotype was counted many times. The V gene is TRBV3-1, the J gene TRBJ1-1; D might be TRBD1 (5 bases). The length of the CDR3 is 19 residues. The V end was cut by 0 bases, the J end by 1 base, with 21 bases between. Per the germline V gene, CDR1 is LGHDT and CDR2 is YNNKEL (reference sequence). For the CDR3, the DNA is TGTGCCAGCAGCCAAGAGGATCGCGACAGCTTCGAGGGGAACACTGAAGCTTTCTTT. Protein sequence: CASSQEDRDSFEGNTEAFF.